Listed below are T cell receptor beta chains from one sample, sequenced in a study of blood T cell repertoires in COVID-19. Here immunoSEQ multiplex PCR was the method, and the copy in TCRdb shows in-frame clones only, minus some. The data contain about 160,000 clones, roughly 85% of them singletons. The sequenced sample consisted of peripheral blood. Receptors originate from a woman between 45 and 60 years old with COVID-19, enrolled during active disease. Both conserved end residues are part of each CDR3. The order of the fields is V gene, J gene, clone size, CDR3 protein. Clone size is given for some rows only: seen once, a few or many times, or a class if the clone is expanded.

V: TRBV20-1
J: TRBJ2-7
size: -
CDR3: CSASLAGVEQYF

V: TRBV10-3
J: TRBJ2-7
size: -
CDR3: CAISALGVRRDEQYF

V: TRBV4-1
J: TRBJ1-1
size: few
CDR3: CASSRGGEAFF

V: TRBV4-1
J: TRBJ2-7
size: once
CDR3: CASSLFAGAYEQYF

V: TRBV5-6
J: TRBJ2-7
size: once
CDR3: CASSTGYEQYF

V: TRBV5-1
J: TRBJ2-5
size: -
CDR3: CASSYDRKRETQYF

V: TRBV30
J: TRBJ1-4
size: -
CDR3: CAWGEGINEKLFF

V: TRBV9
J: TRBJ1-6
size: -
CDR3: CASSVEGQGGSPLHF

V: TRBV29-1
J: TRBJ2-5
size: -
CDR3: CSVGLAGLGETQYF

V: TRBV6-2/TRBV6-3
J: TRBJ2-1
size: once
CDR3: CASSAGQEQFF

V: TRBV5-1
J: TRBJ2-1
size: -
CDR3: CASSLAPSDAYNEQFF

V: TRBV10-3
J: TRBJ2-7
size: -
CDR3: CAISERRGYEQYF

V: TRBV5-5
J: TRBJ2-1
size: -
CDR3: CASSLGGGPYNEQFF

V: TRBV5-6
J: TRBJ2-2
size: -
CDR3: CASSLAQWELFF

V: TRBV4-1
J: TRBJ2-3
size: -
CDR3: CASSQAKNTDTQYF

V: TRBV30
J: TRBJ2-1
size: -
CDR3: CAWRQRTSGGPYNEQFF

V: TRBV9
J: TRBJ2-3
size: -
CDR3: CASSVSGGIDTQYF

V: TRBV6-5
J: TRBJ1-1
size: -
CDR3: CASSQTGTGNTEAFF

V: TRBV29-1
J: TRBJ2-5
size: -
CDR3: CSVPYTSDQETQYF

V: TRBV28
J: TRBJ2-3
size: -
CDR3: CASSLIDTVRTDTQYF

V: TRBV4-3
J: TRBJ1-6
size: -
CDR3: CASSQDKDTRPLHF

V: TRBV5-8
J: TRBJ2-4
size: -
CDR3: CASSLVTGSKNIQYF

V: TRBV7-9
J: TRBJ1-1
size: few
CDR3: CASSLDSTMNTEAFF

V: TRBV28
J: TRBJ1-1
size: -
CDR3: CASSLPGVAGYDTEAFF

V: TRBV19
J: TRBJ2-7
size: -
CDR3: CASSILAGAYEQYF

V: TRBV27
J: TRBJ1-2
size: few
CDR3: CASTTIGNNYGYTF

V: TRBV6-5
J: TRBJ2-7
size: -
CDR3: CASRDSAYEQYF

V: TRBV5-6
J: TRBJ1-4
size: -
CDR3: CASSFQGIRGEKLFF

V: TRBV19
J: TRBJ1-2
size: -
CDR3: CASSSGRTGEGYGYTF

V: TRBV30
J: TRBJ1-1
size: -
CDR3: CAWSVGGYVGLNTEAFF

V: TRBV12-3/TRBV12-4
J: TRBJ1-1
size: -
CDR3: CASSLYSTEAFF

V: TRBV6-5
J: TRBJ1-2
size: few
CDR3: CASIPDRGRNGYTF